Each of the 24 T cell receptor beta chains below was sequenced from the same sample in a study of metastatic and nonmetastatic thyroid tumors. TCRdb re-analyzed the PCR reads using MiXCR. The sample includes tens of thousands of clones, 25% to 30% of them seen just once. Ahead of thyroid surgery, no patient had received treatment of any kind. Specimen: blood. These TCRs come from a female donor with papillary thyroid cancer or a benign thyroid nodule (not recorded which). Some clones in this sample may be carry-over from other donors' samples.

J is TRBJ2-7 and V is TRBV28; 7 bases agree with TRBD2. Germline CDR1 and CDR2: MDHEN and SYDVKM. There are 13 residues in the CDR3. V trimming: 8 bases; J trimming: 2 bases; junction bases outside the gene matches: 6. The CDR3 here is CASAVAGAYEQYF. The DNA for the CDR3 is TGTGCCAGCGCTGTGGCGGGAGCCTACGAGCAGTACTTC. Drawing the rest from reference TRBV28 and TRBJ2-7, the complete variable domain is DVKVTQSSRYLVKRTGEKVFLECVQDMDHENMFWYRQDPGLGLRLIYFSYDVKMKEKGDIPEGYSVSREKKERFSLILESASTNQTSMYLCASAVAGAYEQYFGPGTRLTVT.

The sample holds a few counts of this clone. CDR3 region: CASIKDRSGEQYF. The CDR3 DNA is TGTGCCAGCATCAAAGACCGGAGTGGCGAGCAGTACTTC. This rearrangement joins TRBV6-1 to TRBJ2-7, with D unresolved. Germline assignment: CDR1 MNHNS and CDR2 SASEGT. Trimming cost V 7 bases and J 6 bases, with 16 bases left between them. This CDR3 region has 13 residues.

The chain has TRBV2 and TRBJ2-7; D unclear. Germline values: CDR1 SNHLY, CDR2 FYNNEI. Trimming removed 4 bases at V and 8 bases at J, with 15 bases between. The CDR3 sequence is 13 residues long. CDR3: CASSVSLRVKQYF. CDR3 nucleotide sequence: TGTGCCAGCAGTGTTTCCCTTCGTGTCAAGCAGTACTTC.

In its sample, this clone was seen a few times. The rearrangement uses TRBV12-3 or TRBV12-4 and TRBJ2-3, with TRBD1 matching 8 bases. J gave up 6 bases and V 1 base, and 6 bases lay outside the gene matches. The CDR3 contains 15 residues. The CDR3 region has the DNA TGTGCCAGCAGTTTAGGAGGACAGGGTTCGGATACGCAGTATTTT. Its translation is CASSLGGQGSDTQYF.

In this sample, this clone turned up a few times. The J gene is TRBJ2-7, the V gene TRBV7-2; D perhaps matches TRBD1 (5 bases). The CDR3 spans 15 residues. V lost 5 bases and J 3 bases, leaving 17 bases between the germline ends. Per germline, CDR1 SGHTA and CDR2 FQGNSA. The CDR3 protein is CASSPLGPGIYEQYF. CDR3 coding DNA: TGTGCCAGCAGCCCCCTAGGTCCAGGGATCTACGAGCAGTACTTC.

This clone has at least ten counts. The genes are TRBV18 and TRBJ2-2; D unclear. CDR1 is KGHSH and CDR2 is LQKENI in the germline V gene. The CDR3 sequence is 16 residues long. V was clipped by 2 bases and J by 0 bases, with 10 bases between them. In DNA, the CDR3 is TGTGCCAGCTCACCAAATGGGCCTTCGAACACCGGGGAGCTGTTTTTT. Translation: CASSPNGPSNTGELFF.

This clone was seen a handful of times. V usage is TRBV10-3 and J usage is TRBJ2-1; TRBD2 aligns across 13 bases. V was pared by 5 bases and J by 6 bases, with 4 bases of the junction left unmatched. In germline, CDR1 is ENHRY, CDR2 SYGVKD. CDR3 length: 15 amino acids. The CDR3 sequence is CAISQLAGGSNEQFF. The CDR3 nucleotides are TGTGCCATCAGTCAACTAGCGGGAGGGAGCAATGAGCAGTTCTTC.

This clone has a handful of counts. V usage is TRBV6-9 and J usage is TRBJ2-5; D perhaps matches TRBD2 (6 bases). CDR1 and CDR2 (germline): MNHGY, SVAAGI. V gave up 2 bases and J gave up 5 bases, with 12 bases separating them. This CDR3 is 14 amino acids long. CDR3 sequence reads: CASSYDGRWETQYF. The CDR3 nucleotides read TGTGCCAGCAGTTATGACGGGAGATGGGAGACCCAGTACTTC.

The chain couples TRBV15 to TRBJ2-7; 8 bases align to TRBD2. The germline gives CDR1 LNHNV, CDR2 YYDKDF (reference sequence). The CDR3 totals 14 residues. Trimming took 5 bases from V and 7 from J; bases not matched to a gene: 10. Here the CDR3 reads CATSRRGASGEQYF. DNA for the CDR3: TGTGCCACCAGCCGAAGGGGGGCTAGCGGGGAGCAGTACTTC.

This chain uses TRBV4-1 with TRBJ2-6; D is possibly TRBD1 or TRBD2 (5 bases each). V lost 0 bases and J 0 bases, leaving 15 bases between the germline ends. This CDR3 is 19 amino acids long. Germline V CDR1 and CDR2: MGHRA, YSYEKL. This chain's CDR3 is CASSQDPPGPNSGANVLTF. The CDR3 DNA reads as TGCGCCAGCAGCCAAGACCCACCGGGACCAAACTCTGGGGCCAACGTCCTGACTTTC.

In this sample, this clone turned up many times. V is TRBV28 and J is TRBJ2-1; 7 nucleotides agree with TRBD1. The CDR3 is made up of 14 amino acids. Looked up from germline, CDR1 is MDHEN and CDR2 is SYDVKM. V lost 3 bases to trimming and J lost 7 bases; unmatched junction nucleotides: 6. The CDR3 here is CASSFLTGRNEQFF. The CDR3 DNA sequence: TGTGCCAGCAGTTTTCTGACAGGGCGGAATGAGCAGTTCTTC.

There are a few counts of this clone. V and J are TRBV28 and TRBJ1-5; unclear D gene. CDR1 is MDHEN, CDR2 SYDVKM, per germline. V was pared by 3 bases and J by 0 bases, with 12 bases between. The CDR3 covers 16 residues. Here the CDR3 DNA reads TGTGCCAGCAGTTTTGGTTACGGGAATAGCAATCAGCCCCAGCATTTT. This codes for CASSFGYGNSNQPQHF.

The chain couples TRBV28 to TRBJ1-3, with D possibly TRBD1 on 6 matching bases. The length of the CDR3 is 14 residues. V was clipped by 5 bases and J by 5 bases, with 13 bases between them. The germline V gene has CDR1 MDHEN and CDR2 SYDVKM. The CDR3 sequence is CASSPPGARNTIYF. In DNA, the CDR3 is TGTGCCAGCAGTCCCCCAGGGGCGAGAAACACCATATATTTT.

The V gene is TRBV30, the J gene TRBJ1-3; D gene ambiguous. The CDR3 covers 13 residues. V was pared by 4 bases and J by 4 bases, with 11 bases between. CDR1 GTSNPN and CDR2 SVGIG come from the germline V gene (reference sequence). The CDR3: CAWNAASGNTIYF. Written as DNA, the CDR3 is TGTGCCTGGAACGCAGCAAGCGGAAACACCATATATTTT.

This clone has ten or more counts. CDR3 in DNA: TGTGCCAGCTGCTTAATGGCGGATTTGACCTACGAGCAGTACTTC. It encodes CASCLMADLTYEQYF. V and J are TRBV6-2 or TRBV6-3 and TRBJ2-7; unclear D gene. Trimming removed 8 bases from V and 2 bases from J, with 19 bases in between. The CDR3 covers 15 residues. Germline CDR1 MNHEY, CDR2 SVGEGT.

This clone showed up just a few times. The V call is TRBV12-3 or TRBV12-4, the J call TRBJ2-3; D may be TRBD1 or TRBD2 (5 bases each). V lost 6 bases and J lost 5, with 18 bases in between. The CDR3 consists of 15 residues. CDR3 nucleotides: TGTGCCAGCAGCCCCCGGGGCTCGAGGAGAGATACGCAGTATTTT. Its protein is CASSPRGSRRDTQYF.

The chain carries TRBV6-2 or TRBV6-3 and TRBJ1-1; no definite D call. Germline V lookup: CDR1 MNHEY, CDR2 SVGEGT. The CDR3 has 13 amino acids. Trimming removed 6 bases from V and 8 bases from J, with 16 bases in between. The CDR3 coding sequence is TGTGCCAGCAGCCCCTCTCTAGGATTGGAAGCTTTCTTT. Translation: CASSPSLGLEAFF.

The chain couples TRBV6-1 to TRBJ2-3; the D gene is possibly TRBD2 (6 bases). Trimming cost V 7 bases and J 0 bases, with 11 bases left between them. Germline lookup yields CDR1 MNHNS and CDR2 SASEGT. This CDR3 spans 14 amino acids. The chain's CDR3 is CASTSLASTDTQYF. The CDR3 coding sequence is TGTGCCAGCACATCACTAGCCAGCACAGATACGCAGTATTTT.

CDR3 amino acids: CASSRWTQGAYEQYF. The CDR3 coding sequence is TGCGCCAGCAGCCGATGGACCCAGGGGGCTTACGAGCAGTACTTC. The chain has TRBV5-1 and TRBJ2-7, with 8 bases identical to TRBD1. Germline values: CDR1 SGHRS, CDR2 YFSETQ. CDR3 length equals 15 residues. With V trimmed by 4 bases and J by 4 bases, 10 bases remained unmatched.

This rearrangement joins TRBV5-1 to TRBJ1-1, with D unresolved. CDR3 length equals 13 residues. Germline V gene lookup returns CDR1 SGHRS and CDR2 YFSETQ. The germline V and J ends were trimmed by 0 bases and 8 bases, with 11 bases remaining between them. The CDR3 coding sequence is TGCGCCAGCAGCTTGGGTTGGCAGGCCGAAGCTTTCTTT. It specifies CASSLGWQAEAFF. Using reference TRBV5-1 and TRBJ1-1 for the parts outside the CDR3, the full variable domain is KAGVTQTPRYLIKTRGQQVTLSCSPISGHRSVSWYQQTPGQGLQFLFEYFSETQRNKGNFPGRFSGRQFSNSRSEMNVSTLELGDSALYLCASSLGWQAEAFFGQGTRLTVV.

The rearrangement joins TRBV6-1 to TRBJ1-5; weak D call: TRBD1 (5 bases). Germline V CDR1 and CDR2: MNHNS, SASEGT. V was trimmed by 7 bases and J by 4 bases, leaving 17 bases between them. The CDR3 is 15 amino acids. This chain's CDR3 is CASTSHRDGNQPQHF. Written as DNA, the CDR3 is TGTGCCAGCACCTCCCACCGGGACGGTAATCAGCCCCAGCATTTT.

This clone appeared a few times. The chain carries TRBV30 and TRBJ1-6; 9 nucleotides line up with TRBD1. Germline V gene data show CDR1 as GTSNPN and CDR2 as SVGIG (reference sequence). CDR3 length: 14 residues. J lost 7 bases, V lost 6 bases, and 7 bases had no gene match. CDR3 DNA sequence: TGTGCCTGCCCGGGAGGACAGGGGAATTCACCCCTCCACTTT. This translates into CACPGGQGNSPLHF.

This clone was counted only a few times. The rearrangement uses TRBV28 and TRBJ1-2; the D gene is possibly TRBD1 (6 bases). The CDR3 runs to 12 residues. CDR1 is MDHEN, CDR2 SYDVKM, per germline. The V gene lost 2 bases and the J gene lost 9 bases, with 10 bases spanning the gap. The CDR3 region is CASSLRGLSYTF. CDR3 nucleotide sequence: TGTGCCAGCAGTTTAAGGGGGTTAAGCTACACCTTC.

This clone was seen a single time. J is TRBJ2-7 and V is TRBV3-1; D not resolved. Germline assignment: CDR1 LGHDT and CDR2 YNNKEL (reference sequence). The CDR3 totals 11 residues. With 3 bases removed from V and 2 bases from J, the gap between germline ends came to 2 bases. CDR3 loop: CASSHAYEQYF. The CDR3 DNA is TGTGCCAGCAGCCATGCCTACGAGCAGTACTTC.